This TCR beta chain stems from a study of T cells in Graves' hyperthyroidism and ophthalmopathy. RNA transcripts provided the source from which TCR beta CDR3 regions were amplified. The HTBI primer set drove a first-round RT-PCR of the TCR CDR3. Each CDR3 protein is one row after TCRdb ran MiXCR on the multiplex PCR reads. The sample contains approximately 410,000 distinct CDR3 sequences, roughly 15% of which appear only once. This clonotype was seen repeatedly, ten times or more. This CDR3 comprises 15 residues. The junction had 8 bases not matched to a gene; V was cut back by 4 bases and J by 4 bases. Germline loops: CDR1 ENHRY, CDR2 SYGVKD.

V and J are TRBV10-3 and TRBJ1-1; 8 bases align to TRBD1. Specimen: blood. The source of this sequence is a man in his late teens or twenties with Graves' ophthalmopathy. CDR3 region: CAISAGQGRGTEAFF. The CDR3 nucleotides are TGTGCCATCAGTGCAGGACAGGGCAGGGGCACTGAAGCTTTCTTT.